A single sample is the source of the 22 T cell receptor beta chains below, sequenced in a study of blood T cell repertoires in COVID-19 (dated by TCRdb to 2018 to 2021). The library was generated by the immunoSEQ multiplex PCR assay. Not all clones reach the TCRdb copy of this immuneACCESS table, which keeps in-frame sequences only. Checked studies attribute under half of the gap to unresolved V genes and leave the rest unexplained. The sample table holds under 200,000 clones, of which around 86% were seen once. The ten top clones hold about 6% of the sample. The specimen sequenced was PBMCs or T cells enriched from blood (not recorded which). All receptors derive from a man aged 35 to 55 with acute COVID-19.

This chain connects TRBV5-1 to TRBJ2-1, with D possibly TRBD2 on 5 matching bases. The V end was cut by 3 bases, the J end by 0 bases, with 13 bases between. The V gene's germline CDR1 is SGHRS and CDR2 YFSETQ. The CDR3 extends over 16 amino acids. The CDR3 spells CASSSGERPSYNEQFF. CDR3 bases: TGCGCCAGCAGCTCTGGTGAGCGGCCCTCCTACAATGAGCAGTTCTTC.

V is TRBV5-1 and J is TRBJ2-1; no clear D gene. CDR1 and CDR2 (germline): SGHRS, YFSETQ. The CDR3 has 12 residues. V lost 0 bases and J lost 6, with 4 bases in between. The CDR3 is CASSLDSNEQFF. The DNA for the CDR3 is TGCGCCAGCAGCTTGGATAGCAATGAGCAGTTCTTC. Filled out from reference TRBV5-1 and TRBJ2-1, the complete variable domain reads KAGVTQTPRYLIKTRGQQVTLSCSPISGHRSVSWYQQTPGQGLQFLFEYFSETQRNKGNFPGRFSGRQFSNSRSEMNVSTLELGDSALYLCASSLDSNEQFFGPGTRLTVL.

This chain connects TRBV7-2 to TRBJ2-7; 9 positions match TRBD2. Germline V gene sequence: CDR1 SGHTA, CDR2 FQGNSA. CDR3 size: 15 residues. Trimming took 4 bases from V and 7 from J; bases not matched to a gene: 11. The CDR3 loop reads CASSSPGTSPPEQYF. DNA of the CDR3: TGTGCCAGCAGCTCCCCCGGGACTAGCCCCCCTGAGCAGTACTTC.

The genes are TRBV5-1 and TRBJ2-1, with TRBD2 matching 9 bases. V shed 0 bases and J 4 bases; nucleotides not matched to a gene: 2. Germline CDR1 reads SGHRS; CDR2 reads YFSETQ. The CDR3 consists of 15 residues. The CDR3 DNA reads TGCGCCAGCAGCTTGGGAGCGGGAGGTTACAATGAGCAGTTCTTC. This translates into CASSLGAGGYNEQFF.

The V and J genes are TRBV5-4 and TRBJ2-5; D is perhaps TRBD2 (6 bases). This CDR3 has 16 residues. The V gene lost 4 bases and the J gene lost 4 bases, with 20 bases spanning the gap. Germline CDR1 is SGHNT and CDR2 is YYREEE (reference sequence). The CDR3 protein is CASSGPGAEGRETQYF. DNA of the CDR3: TGTGCCAGCAGCGGGCCGGGAGCCGAAGGAAGAGAGACCCAGTACTTC.

This clone has just a few counts. The chain uses TRBV28 and TRBJ1-1, with TRBD1 matching over 12 bases. CDR3 length: 16 residues. Per germline, CDR1 MDHEN and CDR2 SYDVKM. J was trimmed by 1 base and V by 4 bases; bases with no gene match: 4. CDR3 residues: CASSSPGQGANTEAFF. CDR3 bases: TGTGCCAGCAGTTCGCCGGGACAGGGGGCGAACACTGAAGCTTTCTTT.

This clone was counted a single time. The chain couples TRBV24-1 to TRBJ2-1; TRBD2 matches 8 bases. J gave up 3 bases and V 5 bases, and 2 bases lay outside the gene matches. Germline V CDR1 and CDR2: KGHDR, SFDVKD. The CDR3 spans 14 residues. DNA of the CDR3: TGTGCCACCAGTGTTAGCGGGAACTACAATGAGCAGTTCTTC. Translated, it gives CATSVSGNYNEQFF.

The genes are TRBV15 and TRBJ2-1; 8 bases are a match to TRBD1. Germline CDR1 is LNHNV and CDR2 is YYDKDF (reference sequence). The CDR3 contains 17 residues. V trimming: 1 base; J trimming: 6 bases; junction bases outside the gene matches: 11. In DNA, the CDR3 is TGTGCCACCAGCAGAGGGGGTCCCGGGACAGGCGGCAATGAGCAGTTCTTC. This codes for CATSRGGPGTGGNEQFF.

The rearrangement joins TRBV6-4 to TRBJ2-1; TRBD2 matches at 8 bases. The germline gives CDR1 MRHNA, CDR2 SNTAGT. This CDR3 contains 14 residues. V lost 6 bases and J lost 1; bases outside the gene matches: 2. In DNA, the CDR3 is TGTGCCAGCAGGCCTAGCGGGTCCTACAATGAGCAGTTCTTC. It encodes CASRPSGSYNEQFF.

Here the CDR3 DNA reads TGCGCCAGCAGCCAAGTGGTGACAGACCCCTACGAGCAGTACTTC. It encodes CASSQVVTDPYEQYF. The chain is built from TRBV4-1 and TRBJ2-7, with D possibly matching TRBD1 (5 bases). Looked up from germline, CDR1 is MGHRA and CDR2 is YSYEKL. This CDR3 comprises 15 residues. Trimming pared 1 base from V and 2 bases from J, leaving 12 bases between.

The chain uses TRBV19 and TRBJ1-5; TRBD1 aligns across 7 bases. Germline values: CDR1 LNHDA, CDR2 SQIVND (reference sequence). CDR3 size: 16 residues. J was trimmed by 0 bases and V by 8 bases; bases with no gene match: 10. CDR3 DNA sequence: TGTGCCAGTGCGATTAAGACAGGGAATAGCAATCAGCCCCAGCATTTT. Amino acid sequence: CASAIKTGNSNQPQHF.

The chain has TRBV2 and TRBJ2-5, with D perhaps matching TRBD1 (6 bases). V gave up 8 bases and J gave up 4 bases, with 17 bases separating them. CDR3 length: 14 residues. Germline CDR1 is SNHLY and CDR2 is FYNNEI. The chain's CDR3 is CASQTGHPRETQYF. In DNA form, the CDR3 reads TGTGCCAGCCAGACGGGACATCCGAGAGAGACCCAGTACTTC.

The V and J genes are TRBV3-1 (or the pseudogene TRBV3-2) and TRBJ1-6; 7 bases fit TRBD1. The CDR3 runs to 14 residues. Germline loops: CDR1 LGHDT, CDR2 YNNKEL (reference sequence). The trim removed 3 bases at V and 7 bases at J, leaving 3 bases unmatched. The CDR3 sequence is CASSQTGWNSPLHF. CDR3 coding DNA: TGTGCCAGCAGCCAGACAGGGTGGAATTCACCCCTCCACTTT.

The chain is built from TRBV27 and TRBJ2-3; possible D gene TRBD2, 5 bases. The CDR3 contains 18 residues. Trimming cost V 0 bases and J 0 bases, with 16 bases left between them. Germline V gene lookup returns CDR1 MNHEY and CDR2 SMNVEV (reference sequence). The DNA for the CDR3 is TGTGCCAGCAGTTTATCGGGCGGAGGAAGTTATAGCACAGATACGCAGTATTTT. It translates to CASSLSGGGSYSTDTQYF.

For this clone: A read error may produce the germline difference seen at one junction end. The rearrangement uses TRBV6-2 or TRBV6-3 and TRBJ2-7, with TRBD1 matching over 9 bases. CDR1 is MNHEY, CDR2 SVGEGT, per germline. This CDR3 has 12 residues. The chain's CDR3 is CASSSGQGRLVF. In nucleotides, the CDR3 is TGTGCCAGCAGTTCCGGACAGGGGAGGCTTGTCTTC.

J is TRBJ1-3 and V is TRBV9; a weak D match, TRBD1 (6 bases). The germline V gene encodes CDR1 SGDLS and CDR2 YYNGEE. V was cut by 1 base and J by 3 bases, with 11 bases left in between. The CDR3 runs 15 residues. The CDR3 region has the DNA TGTGCCAGCAGCGTATCCCCGGACAGTGGAAACACCATATATTTT. Translated, it gives CASSVSPDSGNTIYF.

This sequence joins TRBV6-6 and TRBJ1-1, with 8 positions matching TRBD1. CDR3 size: 14 residues. J lost 6 bases, V lost 8 bases, and 11 bases had no gene match. CDR1 and CDR2 (germline): MNHNY, SVGAGI (reference sequence). This CDR3 is CASSPGQVSAEAFF. In DNA, the CDR3 is TGTGCCAGCTCCCCGGGACAGGTGTCCGCTGAAGCTTTCTTT.

This clone was recorded only once. The genes are TRBV5-1 and TRBJ2-7, with D possibly matching TRBD2 (6 bases). This CDR3 is built from 12 residues. The V gene's germline CDR1 is SGHRS and CDR2 YFSETQ. Trimming cost V 3 bases and J 3 bases, with 7 bases left between them. Here the CDR3 reads CASSSGLYEQYF. The CDR3 DNA reads TGCGCCAGCAGCTCGGGACTCTACGAGCAGTACTTC.

This clone was seen a handful of times. The V and J genes are TRBV20-1 and TRBJ2-5; TRBD2 matches 7 bases. Germline CDR1 is DFQATT and CDR2 is SNEGSKA (reference sequence). The CDR3 spans 16 residues. Unmatched junction bases numbered 19, after V lost 3 bases and J lost 9 bases. CDR3 protein: CSASGWASGPSGAQYF. CDR3 in DNA: TGCAGTGCTAGTGGTTGGGCTAGCGGACCCTCGGGTGCCCAGTACTTC.

This clone has just a few counts. This chain joins TRBV4-2 and TRBJ1-1; 7 bases agree with TRBD1. The V gene's germline CDR1 is LGHNA and CDR2 YNFKEQ. The CDR3 has 14 residues. J lost 0 bases, V lost 4 bases, and 2 bases had no gene match. CDR3: CASSPGQMNTEAFF. CDR3 in DNA: TGTGCCAGCAGCCCGGGACAGATGAACACTGAAGCTTTCTTT.

The chain has TRBV4-1 and TRBJ2-3; D is perhaps TRBD1 (6 bases). Germline CDR1 reads MGHRA; CDR2 reads YSYEKL. Trimming left V 0 bases short and J 8 bases short, with 18 bases between. The CDR3 runs 16 residues. Here the CDR3 DNA reads TGCGCCAGCAGCCAAGATGACAGGAACAGAATTGGTACGCAGTATTTT. Amino acids: CASSQDDRNRIGTQYF.

The DNA for the CDR3 is TGTGCCAGCAACACCCAGGGACAGGGAGATAGCCGCAATCAGCCCCAGCATTTT. This codes for CASNTQGQGDSRNQPQHF. The chain couples TRBV7-9 to TRBJ1-5; 9 bases align to TRBD1. The CDR3 extends over 18 amino acids. The J segment lost 2 bases and the V segment lost 7 bases, leaving 15 bases of the junction unmatched. Germline CDR1 and CDR2: SEHNR and FQNEAQ (reference sequence).